Below, one TCR beta chain is given with its context. In germline, CDR1 is DFQATT, CDR2 SNEGSKA (reference sequence). CDR3 length: 15 amino acids. This entry belongs to a study of monozygotic twins with inflammatory bowel disease. TCRdb processed the 5' RACE reads again and assigns one entry to each CDR3 protein, with no DNA. The sample data list approximately 330,000 distinct CDR3 sequences. The origin of this receptor is a human donor with ulcerative colitis or Crohn's disease, or a healthy co-twin of an affected twin (not recorded which). This rearrangement joins TRBV20-1 to TRBJ2-1. Specimen: blood. CDR3 sequence reads: CSARDGRGSYNEQFF.